This TCR beta chain was observed in a study of CD8+ T cells in alopecia areata (dated by TCRdb to the late 2010s). Background for the entire study: The treated patients took part in an open-label pilot trial in which moderate-to-severe alopecia areata was treated with oral tofacitinib at 5 to 10 mg twice daily. Patients received tofacitinib for 6 to 18 months and were then followed off drug for 6 months to check for delayed response and recurrence. Disease severity in treated patients was measured with the SALT score, which quantifies the percentage of affected scalp surface area. High-throughput TCRbeta sequencing was used to examine T cell clonal expansion in alopecia areata in both the C3H/HeJ mouse model and human patients. Human TCRbeta sequencing covered scalp tissue and sorted CD4+ and CD8+ peripheral blood T cells from patchy and totalis/universalis alopecia areata patients and healthy controls. Tofacitinib-treated patients had biopsies at baseline and at 4 and 24 weeks of treatment, with a later scalp biopsy in several patients. Scalp clonality was compared among normal scalp (n=4), patchy alopecia areata scalp (n=8), and alopecia totalis/universalis scalp (n=8). The RNA source kit depended on sample type: the PAXgene miRNA kit for fixed scalp, the miRNeasy kit for PBMCs, and the RNeasy kit for mouse skin. TCRbeta CDR3 regions were amplified by immunoSEQ multiplex PCR with 35 Vbeta forward and 13 Jbeta reverse primers. What the work shows at the level of the full study, not this receptor alone: Scalp TCR repertoire analysis is complicated because resident alphabeta T cells in normal human skin are also sequenced, whereas mouse skin is dominated by gammadelta T cells. Scalp clonality and the number of expanded CD8+ clones among the top 100 scalp clones were significantly decreased by tofacitinib. During tofacitinib treatment, many expanded lesional clones remained in scalp and blood, and this persistence may partly explain relapse after treatment is stopped. Higher clonality and more expanded CD8+ clones were observed in lesional scalp than in normal scalp, particularly in alopecia totalis/universalis, a finding suggestive of antigenic drive. Because the treated cohort was small and included a single nonresponder, larger studies are needed to assess links between baseline CD8+ expansion and response. TCR sequences shared between patients were less clear than in mice, possibly partly because of HLA diversity in the patient population.

CDR1 and CDR2 were assigned from the germline V gene (reference sequence) as GTSNPN and SVGIG. The CDR3 covers 14 residues, taking in both the cysteine and the phenylalanine. Left in the record is the CDR3 DNA by itself, 42 bases read in frame from the first base. At the junction V is shortened by 3 bases and J by 8 bases, with 19 bases in between. The time point label of this sample denotes: about 25 weeks on oral tofacitinib. The treatment or condition tag for this specimen amounts to: oral pan-JAK inhibitor, 5-10 mg twice daily. Lesional scalp punch biopsies and peripheral blood were collected from alopecia areata patients. PBMCs were separated by density centrifugation and stained for CD3, CD4 and CD8, after which CD4+ and CD8+ T cells were sorted on a FACSAria. This clone has more than one count but fewer than ten. Its antigen remains undetermined. No base quality values were provided; no much bigger clone lies one nucleotide off.

The library came from the immunoSEQ multiplex PCR assay. RNA was extracted from all samples and reverse transcribed into cDNA as template for TCR sequencing. First-strand cDNA was synthesized with SuperScript III using a 2:1 mix of oligo-dT and random hexamers. A synthetic immune receptor repertoire was used to measure amplification bias, and any remaining bias was corrected computationally. In the source study's methods: Raw reads were preprocessed for error removal, and CDR3 was defined according to IMGT conventions as running from the conserved cysteine to phenylalanine. Clonality was calculated as 1 minus Shannon entropy normalized by log2 of the number of productive unique TCRs. Scalp TCRbeta sequences were cross-referenced with sorted blood CD4 and CD8 repertoires so that the CD4 or CD8 identity of scalp clones could be inferred. TCRdb limited this immuneACCESS table to in-frame rearrangements with V and J called. A share of clones is missing; checked studies link under half to unresolved V genes, and the rest is unexplained. D and trimming come from the DNA, and the V and J calls and clone size come from that table. The sample contains 150,000 to 200,000 clones, roughly 60% of them found a single time. 1% of the sample belongs to the ten largest clones.

Sequencing used CD4+ T cells sorted from blood, obtained at week 24, from a patient treated with tofacitinib. The receptor was derived from a human donor with alopecia areata. The chain is assembled from TRBV30 and TRBJ1-1, and possibly TRBD1, on 5 matching bases. Read as DNA, the sequence is TGTGCCTGGAGGCGGTCAGGGAACGTCCCAGAAGCTTTCTTT. It codes for CAWRRSGNVPEAFF.